One and the same sample provided the 7 T cell receptor beta chains below, sequenced in a study of cytomegalovirus exposure and HLA in healthy donors. Researchers ran the PCR with 60 Vbeta and 13 Jbeta primers. Measured with immunoSEQ multiplex PCR; TCRdb has only the in-frame clones, and not every one. The repertoire table contains 220,000 or so clones. Source material: PBMCs. These receptors originate from a girl aged 2 to 10 in good health and CMV-seropositive.

This chain connects TRBV30 to TRBJ1-2, with D possibly TRBD1 on 5 matching bases. Trimming removed 0 bases from V and 3 bases from J, with 11 bases in between. The CDR3 contains 14 residues. The germline CDR1 and CDR2 sequences are GTSNPN and SVGIG (reference sequence). CDR3 sequence reads: CAWSVRGRDYGYTF. CDR3 nucleotides: TGTGCCTGGAGTGTTAGGGGAAGAGACTATGGCTACACCTTC. Supplemented by reference TRBV30 and TRBJ1-2, the full variable domain reads SQTIHQWPATLVQPVGSPLSLECTVEGTSNPNLYWYRQAAGRGLQLLFYSVGIGQISSEVPQNLSASRPQDRQFILSSKKLLLSDSGFYLCAWSVRGRDYGYTFGSGTRLTVV.

V gene TRBV11-2 combines with J gene TRBJ2-1, with D possibly matching TRBD2 (5 bases). Germline V gene sequence: CDR1 SGHAT, CDR2 FQNNGV. The CDR3 spans 16 residues. V was cut by 4 bases and J by 1 base, with 14 bases left in between. The CDR3 sequence: CASSSGGGGSYNEQFF. The DNA of the CDR3 is TGTGCCAGCAGCTCCGGTGGAGGTGGGTCCTACAATGAGCAGTTCTTC.

The chain couples TRBV7-9 to TRBJ1-5; possible D gene TRBD1, 6 bases. Germline lookup yields CDR1 SEHNR and CDR2 FQNEAQ (reference sequence). This CDR3 region has 13 residues. V lost 2 bases, J lost 9 bases, and 11 bases lay in between. In DNA, the CDR3 is TGTGCCAGCAGCTTACAGGGGTCACGGCCCCAGCATTTT. Protein sequence: CASSLQGSRPQHF.

V usage is TRBV27 and J usage is TRBJ2-2, with D maybe TRBD2 (6 bases). Germline V gives CDR1 MNHEY, CDR2 SMNVEV (reference sequence). The V and J ends lost 3 bases and 5 bases respectively, with 19 bases between them. The CDR3 spans 17 residues. In DNA, the CDR3 is TGTGCCAGCAGTTTGATCCCCGCCGGGACTCGGACCGGGGAGCTGTTTTTT. This sequence encodes CASSLIPAGTRTGELFF.

V is TRBV28 and J is TRBJ1-5; D perhaps matches TRBD1 (6 bases). The germline V gene has CDR1 MDHEN and CDR2 SYDVKM. The CDR3 spans 15 residues. The germline V and J ends were trimmed by 2 bases and 2 bases, with 10 bases remaining between them. CDR3 sequence: CASSLQGLGNQPQHF. For the CDR3, the DNA is TGTGCCAGCAGTTTACAGGGGTTGGGCAATCAGCCCCAGCATTTT.

The chain couples TRBV2 to TRBJ2-1; 7 bases align to TRBD1. Per the germline V gene, CDR1 is SNHLY and CDR2 is FYNNEI. The CDR3 loop spans 18 amino acids. Trimming cost V 5 bases and J 4 bases; bases outside gene matches: 17. In DNA, the CDR3 is TGTGCCAGCAGTCAACCAGCAATAAAAGACAGGGTTTACAATGAGCAGTTCTTC. Protein: CASSQPAIKDRVYNEQFF. The full variable domain, rest sourced from reference TRBV2 and TRBJ2-1, is EPEVTQTPSHQVTQMGQEVILRCVPISNHLYFYWYRQILGQKVEFLVSFYNNEISEKSEIFDDQFSVERPDGSNFTLKIRSTKLEDSAMYFCASSQPAIKDRVYNEQFFGPGTRLTVL.

The chain combines TRBV7-9 with TRBJ2-1, with 10 bases matching TRBD2. The CDR3 extends over 16 amino acids. Germline CDR1 SEHNR, CDR2 FQNEAQ (reference sequence). V shed 5 bases, J shed 4 bases, and the junction held 8 bases outside the gene matches. The CDR3 spells CASSPRGTSEYNEQFF. CDR3 nucleotides: TGTGCCAGCAGCCCCCGAGGGACTAGCGAGTACAATGAGCAGTTCTTC.